This passage covers 20 T cell receptor beta chains from one sample sequenced in a study of blood T cell repertoires in COVID-19. TCRdb's table, derived via immunoSEQ multiplex PCR, lists solely in-frame clones and lacks some. Among some 200,000 clones, approximately 89% were seen once, and the ten largest hold roughly 3.4%. Sequenced: peripheral blood. Receptors originate from a man between 65 and 79 years old with acute or convalescent COVID-19.

The chain combines TRBV6-1 with TRBJ1-2, with D uncertain. Germline CDR1 is MNHNS and CDR2 is SASEGT. The CDR3 loop spans 17 amino acids. V was cut by 2 bases and J by 6 bases, with 22 bases left in between. The CDR3, as DNA: TGTGCCAGCAGTGAATTTCCCGGGTTGCCTAGGATTAATGGCTACACCTTC. Translating gives CASSEFPGLPRINGYTF.

V usage is TRBV4-3 and J usage is TRBJ1-2, with D perhaps matching TRBD1 (6 bases). There are 15 residues in the CDR3. The germline V gene has CDR1 LGHNA and CDR2 YSLEER. Trimming pared 3 bases from V and 0 bases from J, leaving 11 bases between. CDR3 loop: CASSHAYRANYGYTF. The CDR3 DNA follows: TGCGCCAGCAGCCATGCTTACAGGGCTAACTATGGCTACACCTTC.

This chain links TRBV7-8 with TRBJ1-5; D is unclear. Trimming pared 0 bases from V and 1 base from J, leaving 7 bases between. The germline CDR1 and CDR2 sequences are SGHVS and FQNEAQ. This CDR3 is built from 15 residues. DNA of the CDR3: TGTGCCAGCAGCTTAGCGGGAGGCAGCAATCAGCCCCAGCATTTT. It translates to CASSLAGGSNQPQHF.

The chain uses TRBV6-5 and TRBJ1-2, with 7 bases that match TRBD1. CDR1 MNHEY and CDR2 SVGAGI come from the germline V gene. The CDR3 spans 16 residues. Trimming removed 0 bases from V and 3 bases from J; junction bases left unmatched: 7. The CDR3 spells CASSYSWGQYHYGYTF. The CDR3 nucleotides read TGTGCCAGCAGTTACTCCTGGGGACAGTACCACTATGGCTACACCTTC.

The chain uses TRBV19 and TRBJ1-1; D is perhaps TRBD1 (6 bases). The CDR3 totals 13 residues. CDR1 is LNHDA, CDR2 SQIVND, per germline (reference sequence). The germline V and J ends were trimmed by 6 bases and 4 bases, with 12 bases remaining between them. The CDR3 here is CASSQGRGTEAFF. CDR3 sequence (DNA): TGTGCCAGTAGCCAGGGGCGAGGCACTGAAGCTTTCTTT.

The chain carries TRBV24-1 and TRBJ1-1; D possibly corresponds to TRBD1 (5 bases). The CDR3 consists of 13 residues. V lost 4 bases, J lost 6 bases, and 11 bases lay in between. Per germline, CDR1 KGHDR and CDR2 SFDVKD. In nucleotides, the CDR3 is TGTGCCACCAGTGACCGGGGGAGGGCTGAAGCTTTCTTT. Encoded protein: CATSDRGRAEAFF.

The CDR3 loop reads CASSRSYEQYF. CDR3 coding DNA: TGTGCCAGCAGTCGGTCCTACGAGCAGTACTTC. The genes are TRBV6-2 or TRBV6-3 and TRBJ2-7; no definite D call. In germline, CDR1 is MNHEY, CDR2 SVGEGT. The V end lost 5 bases, the J end lost 1 base, and 3 bases lay between the germline ends. CDR3 length: 11 residues.

The genes are TRBV7-9 and TRBJ1-2; maybe TRBD1 (6 bases). Germline V gene data show CDR1 as SEHNR and CDR2 as FQNEAQ (reference sequence). The V and J ends lost 3 bases and 8 bases respectively, with 22 bases between them. The CDR3 contains 16 residues. DNA of the CDR3: TGTGCCAGCAGCTTCCCCTTGACAGGCCTCCTCGGGGGCTACACCTTC. This translates into CASSFPLTGLLGGYTF.

The chain links TRBV7-3 to TRBJ1-2; unclear D gene. Per the germline V gene, CDR1 is SGHTA and CDR2 is FQGTGA. V was cut by 5 bases and J by 7 bases, with 11 bases left in between. This CDR3 is built from 12 residues. The CDR3 bases are TGTGCCAGCAGCCCAGGCGGGATTGGCTACACCTTC. It is translated as CASSPGGIGYTF.

The chain is built from TRBV29-1 and TRBJ2-5, with a possible D match to TRBD1 (6 bases). The CDR3 spans 13 residues. V lost 2 bases, J lost 4 bases, and 11 bases lay in between. CDR1 and CDR2 from the germline V gene are SQVTM and ANQGSEA. The CDR3 sequence: CSVERQGTETQYF. The CDR3 nucleotides are TGCAGCGTTGAACGGCAGGGGACAGAGACCCAGTACTTC.

The chain recombines TRBV30 with TRBJ2-5, with a tentative D call TRBD1 (6 bases). CDR1 GTSNPN and CDR2 SVGIG come from the germline V gene (reference sequence). The CDR3 length is 14 residues. V lost 4 bases to trimming and J lost 0 bases, with 12 bases between them. Written as DNA, the CDR3 is TGTGCCTGGACAGGGGCGGTTTACCAAGAGACCCAGTACTTC. It yields the protein CAWTGAVYQETQYF. Using reference TRBV30 and TRBJ2-5 for the parts outside the CDR3, the full variable domain is SQTIHQWPATLVQPVGSPLSLECTVEGTSNPNLYWYRQAAGRGLQLLFYSVGIGQISSEVPQNLSASRPQDRQFILSSKKLLLSDSGFYLCAWTGAVYQETQYFGPGTRLLVL.

This chain joins TRBV7-8 and TRBJ1-2; maybe TRBD1 (5 bases). The V end was cut by 1 base, the J end by 5 bases, with 17 bases between. This CDR3 is built from 16 residues. The germline V gene encodes CDR1 SGHVS and CDR2 FQNEAQ. As DNA, the CDR3 is TGTGCCAGCAGCTTAGACCCCGCAACAGGCCCTTATGGCTACACCTTC. Residues: CASSLDPATGPYGYTF. Full variable domain (rest looked up from reference TRBV7-8 and TRBJ1-2): GAGVSQSPRYKVAKRGQDVALRCDPISGHVSLFWYQQALGQGPEFLTYFQNEAQLDKSGLPSDRFFAERPEGSVSTLKIQRTQQEDSAVYLCASSLDPATGPYGYTFGSGTRLTVV.

CDR3 in amino acids: CASSLTGTYYEQYF. The CDR3 nucleotides read TGTGCCAGCAGTTTGACAGGGACTTACTACGAGCAGTACTTC. The rearrangement joins TRBV27 to TRBJ2-7; a possible D gene is TRBD1 (7 bases). The ends were cut back, 3 bases at V and 3 bases at J, with 12 bases in the middle. This CDR3 is 14 amino acids long. Germline CDR1 MNHEY, CDR2 SMNVEV (reference sequence).

In its sample, this clone was seen a few times. The rearrangement links TRBV5-1 to TRBJ2-5; 7 bases agree with TRBD2. V gave up 7 bases and J gave up 1 base; unmatched junction bases: 4. CDR1 and CDR2 (germline): SGHRS, YFSETQ. There are 13 residues in the CDR3. The CDR3 nucleotides read TGCGCCAGCGGGGGGGAGAGCCAAGAGACCCAGTACTTC. Encoded protein: CASGGESQETQYF.

The rearrangement uses TRBV7-2 and TRBJ1-6, with D unclear. Germline CDR1 reads SGHTA; CDR2 reads FQGNSA. This CDR3 comprises 15 residues. Trimming shortened V by 5 bases and J by 10 bases, and 18 bases separated the two germline ends. The CDR3: CASSGGSGSDSPLHF. The CDR3 DNA is TGTGCCAGCAGCGGAGGGTCCGGGTCGGACTCACCCCTCCACTTT.

The rearrangement links TRBV5-1 to TRBJ1-1, with D perhaps matching TRBD1 (5 bases). Germline V gene data show CDR1 as SGHRS and CDR2 as YFSETQ. V dropped 5 bases and J dropped 3 bases, with 11 bases sitting between them. The CDR3 spans 13 residues. This CDR3 reads CASRSRGDTEAFF. The CDR3 DNA is TGCGCCAGCAGGAGTAGGGGCGACACTGAAGCTTTCTTT.

The rearrangement joins TRBV5-4 to TRBJ2-5; D is undetermined. The CDR3 has 14 residues. Germline CDR1 SGHNT, CDR2 YYREEE (reference sequence). V dropped 4 bases and J dropped 9 bases, with 19 bases sitting between them. The CDR3 sequence is CASSAASNKMAQYF. CDR3 coding DNA: TGTGCCAGCAGCGCGGCCTCAAACAAGATGGCCCAGTACTTC.

This chain joins TRBV19 and TRBJ2-2, with D uncertain. The V gene's germline CDR1 is LNHDA and CDR2 SQIVND (reference sequence). The CDR3 loop spans 11 amino acids. Deletions cut 7 bases from V and 4 bases from J, with 4 bases between. CDR3 in amino acids: CASTRTGELFF. In DNA, the CDR3 is TGTGCCAGTACCCGCACCGGGGAGCTGTTTTTT.

This clone was observed a handful of times. The genes are TRBV5-5 and TRBJ1-1, with 9 bases matching TRBD1. With 6 bases clipped from V and 6 bases from J, the junction kept 9 bases outside the gene matches. Germline V CDR1 and CDR2: SGHKS, YYEKEE (reference sequence). This CDR3 is built from 14 residues. The CDR3 reads CASTPRTGESEAFF. In nucleotides, the CDR3 is TGTGCCAGCACTCCAAGGACAGGGGAATCTGAAGCTTTCTTT. The full variable domain, rest sourced from reference TRBV5-5 and TRBJ1-1, is DAGVTQSPTHLIKTRGQQVTLRCSPISGHKSVSWYQQVLGQGPQFIFQYYEKEERGRGNFPDRFSARQFPNYSSELNVNALLLGDSALYLCASTPRTGESEAFFGQGTRLTVV.

CDR3 sequence reads: CASQTDSYEQYF. CDR3 coding DNA: TGTGCCAGCCAAACAGATTCCTACGAGCAGTACTTC. The chain couples TRBV28 to TRBJ2-7; no clear D gene. The CDR3 extends over 12 amino acids. The germline gives CDR1 MDHEN, CDR2 SYDVKM. Deletions cut 8 bases from V and 1 base from J, with 9 bases between.